The 22 T cell receptor beta chains below all came from one sample that was sequenced in a study of blood T cell repertoires in COVID-19. The repertoire was sequenced with immunoSEQ multiplex PCR; TCRdb's copy has only in-frame clones and lacks some. The table includes around 75,000 clones, roughly nine tenths detected once. The source material was peripheral blood. These receptors originate from a man aged 65-85 years with active COVID-19.

This rearrangement joins TRBV25-1 to TRBJ2-5, with TRBD2 as a possible D gene (6 bases). This CDR3 region has 15 residues. The V and J ends lost 1 base and 3 bases respectively, with 12 bases between them. Germline V gene lookup returns CDR1 MGHDK and CDR2 SYGVNS. The DNA of the CDR3 is TGTGCCAGCAGTGAATTGGGGGGTACTGAAGAGACCCAGTACTTC. Translating gives CASSELGGTEETQYF.

The chain combines TRBV7-2 with TRBJ2-5, with no clear D. Germline V gene lookup returns CDR1 SGHTA and CDR2 FQGNSA. This CDR3 has 14 amino acids. The ends were cut back, 5 bases at V and 4 bases at J, with 14 bases in the middle. CDR3 residues: CASSPQATPETQYF. The CDR3 nucleotides are TGTGCCAGCAGCCCCCAGGCTACCCCAGAGACCCAGTACTTC.

J is TRBJ2-1 and V is TRBV9; 7 nucleotides align to TRBD2. The CDR3 loop spans 15 amino acids. Germline V gene data show CDR1 as SGDLS and CDR2 as YYNGEE. Trimming at V came to 4 bases and at J to 4 bases, leaving 8 bases not matched to a gene. The CDR3 DNA is TGTGCCAGCAGCCCCCGACTAGCCCCTTACAATGAGCAGTTCTTC. This sequence encodes CASSPRLAPYNEQFF.

The V and J genes are TRBV5-1 and TRBJ1-5; possibly TRBD1 for D (5 bases). Germline V gene sequence: CDR1 SGHRS, CDR2 YFSETQ. Trimming took off 0 bases at V and 0 bases at J, with 19 bases between the two ends. The CDR3 runs 19 residues. The CDR3 DNA is TGCGCCAGCAGCTTGGCGGCCAGGGAAGGACCTAATAGCAATCAGCCCCAGCATTTT. It translates to CASSLAAREGPNSNQPQHF.

This chain uses TRBV2 with TRBJ1-6; TRBD1 aligns across 7 bases. With 3 bases clipped from V and 10 bases from J, the junction kept 9 bases outside the gene matches. The CDR3 covers 15 residues. From germline, CDR1 is SNHLY and CDR2 FYNNEI. The CDR3 nucleotides read TGTGCCAGCAGTGATCAGCCAGGGGGGCGGTCACCCCTCCACTTT. Translation: CASSDQPGGRSPLHF.

The chain carries TRBV2 and TRBJ2-6, with 7 nucleotides matching TRBD2. This CDR3 is 17 amino acids long. The V and J ends lost 6 bases and 0 bases, in that order; junction bases with no gene match: 8. Germline V lookup: CDR1 SNHLY, CDR2 FYNNEI. In DNA form, the CDR3 reads TGTGCCAGCAGGCGACTAGCCGGGGGCTCTGGGGCCAACGTCCTGACTTTC. The encoded protein is CASRRLAGGSGANVLTF.

The chain recombines TRBV27 with TRBJ2-5; D is possibly TRBD1 (6 bases). This CDR3 comprises 14 residues. The V end lost 6 bases, the J end lost 0 bases, and 11 bases lay between the germline ends. CDR1 is MNHEY and CDR2 is SMNVEV in the germline V gene (reference sequence). CDR3 sequence: CASSRDNHQETQYF. For the CDR3, the DNA is TGTGCCAGCAGCCGGGACAACCACCAAGAGACCCAGTACTTC.

The chain is built from TRBV18 and TRBJ1-4; D gene unclear. The CDR3 sequence is 15 residues long. Trimming shortened V by 3 bases and J by 7 bases, and 15 bases separated the two germline ends. The V gene's germline CDR1 is KGHSH and CDR2 LQKENI. The CDR3 DNA reads TGTGCCAGCTCACCGGAGGGTCCTGGTGGTGAAAAACTGTTTTTT. This codes for CASSPEGPGGEKLFF.

The J gene is TRBJ2-7, the V gene TRBV30; possible D gene TRBD2, 7 bases. V gave up 0 bases and J gave up 6 bases, with 15 bases separating them. The CDR3 consists of 14 residues. Germline V gene sequence: CDR1 GTSNPN, CDR2 SVGIG (reference sequence). CDR3 sequence: CAWSVGGARSEQYF. The CDR3 coding sequence is TGTGCCTGGAGTGTTGGGGGGGCGCGATCCGAGCAGTACTTC.

This clone was seen more than once but under ten times. V and J are TRBV7-6 and TRBJ1-5; no definite D call. CDR1 and CDR2 from the germline V gene are SGHVS and FNYEAQ. This CDR3 comprises 15 residues. The germline V and J ends were trimmed by 5 bases and 2 bases, with 13 bases remaining between them. CDR3 sequence reads: CASSPVAGRNQPQHF. For the CDR3, the DNA is TGTGCCAGCAGCCCAGTCGCAGGCCGCAATCAGCCCCAGCATTTT.

The rearrangement links TRBV2 to TRBJ2-2; D is perhaps TRBD1 (5 bases). Trimming pared 6 bases from V and 4 bases from J, leaving 9 bases between. This CDR3 contains 13 residues. CDR1 is SNHLY, CDR2 FYNNEI, per germline. The CDR3 region is CASRSDSTGELFF. CDR3 bases: TGTGCCAGCAGGTCCGACAGCACCGGGGAGCTGTTTTTT.

The chain has TRBV4-2 and TRBJ2-1; 11 bases are a match to TRBD1. CDR1 and CDR2 from the germline V gene are LGHNA and YNFKEQ. The CDR3 has 15 residues. V lost 4 bases, J lost 7 bases, and 6 bases stayed unmatched. The CDR3 DNA is TGTGCCAGCAGCCCGTGGGACAGGGGGGGTAATGAGCAGTTCTTC. Protein product: CASSPWDRGGNEQFF.

The V call is TRBV15, the J call TRBJ2-2, with 12 bases fitting TRBD1. Germline lookup yields CDR1 LNHNV and CDR2 YYDKDF (reference sequence). Trimming at V came to 3 bases and at J to 2 bases, leaving 4 bases not matched to a gene. This CDR3 has 17 residues. The CDR3 DNA sequence: TGTGCCACCAGCAGTGGAGGGACAGGGGGCAACACCGGGGAGCTGTTTTTT. This translates into CATSSGGTGGNTGELFF.

The chain couples TRBV7-2 to TRBJ2-7, with 7 nucleotides matching TRBD1. Germline V gene sequence: CDR1 SGHTA, CDR2 FQGNSA. J gave up 7 bases and V 5 bases, and 14 bases lay outside the gene matches. The CDR3 is 15 amino acids. CDR3 nucleotide sequence: TGTGCCAGCAGCCCCGACAGGGCTGAGGGGCGAGAGCAGTACTTC. Amino acids: CASSPDRAEGREQYF.

The chain employs TRBV14 and TRBJ1-2; maybe TRBD1 (6 bases). There are 14 residues in the CDR3. The germline CDR1 and CDR2 sequences are SGHDN and FVKESK. V dropped 0 bases and J dropped 7 bases, with 12 bases sitting between them. The CDR3 protein is CASSQDMGGPGYTF. The CDR3 region has the DNA TGTGCCAGCAGCCAAGATATGGGGGGGCCTGGCTACACCTTC.

The V call is TRBV3-1 (or the pseudogene TRBV3-2), the J call TRBJ2-7; 11 bases match TRBD2. V lost 4 bases, J lost 3 bases, and 8 bases stayed unmatched. Germline assignment: CDR1 LGHDT and CDR2 YNNKEL (reference sequence). The CDR3 covers 16 residues. CDR3 in amino acids: CASSPPGSGRDYEQYF. DNA for the CDR3: TGTGCCAGCAGCCCCCCGGGTAGCGGGAGGGACTACGAGCAGTACTTC.

V and J are TRBV30 and TRBJ1-4; maybe TRBD1 (6 bases). Germline CDR1 reads GTSNPN; CDR2 reads SVGIG (reference sequence). Trimming removed 2 bases from V and 4 bases from J, with 8 bases in between. The CDR3 loop spans 13 amino acids. This CDR3 reads CAWSLGGNEKLFF. The CDR3 DNA sequence: TGTGCCTGGAGTTTAGGGGGTAATGAAAAACTGTTTTTT. The variable domain in full, with the rest retrieved from reference TRBV30 and TRBJ1-4, is SQTIHQWPATLVQPVGSPLSLECTVEGTSNPNLYWYRQAAGRGLQLLFYSVGIGQISSEVPQNLSASRPQDRQFILSSKKLLLSDSGFYLCAWSLGGNEKLFFGSGTQLSVL.

The chain combines TRBV5-4 with TRBJ2-3; D might be TRBD2 (6 bases). V dropped 3 bases and J dropped 3 bases, with 17 bases sitting between them. CDR1 and CDR2 (germline): SGHNT, YYREEE (reference sequence). The CDR3 loop spans 16 amino acids. The chain's CDR3 is CASSSSSGLRTDTQYF. As DNA, the CDR3 is TGTGCCAGCAGCTCGAGTAGCGGATTAAGGACAGATACGCAGTATTTT.

This chain's CDR3 is CASSPIAGGHEQYF. CDR3 DNA sequence: TGTGCCAGCTCCCCCATAGCGGGAGGCCACGAGCAGTACTTC. The V call is TRBV27, the J call TRBJ2-7; 10 bases are shared with TRBD2. This CDR3 comprises 14 residues. Germline V gene sequence: CDR1 MNHEY, CDR2 SMNVEV (reference sequence). After removal of 8 bases from V and 5 bases from J, the junction contained 9 bases not matched to a gene.

This sequence joins TRBV28 and TRBJ2-5; a weak D match, TRBD2 (7 bases). The V end was cut by 8 bases, the J end by 4 bases, with 17 bases between. The CDR3 has 14 amino acids. Per germline, CDR1 MDHEN and CDR2 SYDVKM. The CDR3 region has the DNA TGTGCCAGCCGGAGGGGGGGGCGCCCAGAGACCCAGTACTTC. Its protein is CASRRGGRPETQYF.

The rearrangement links TRBV6-5 to TRBJ2-6; a possible D gene is TRBD1 (6 bases). This CDR3 contains 15 residues. V lost 6 bases to trimming and J lost 4 bases, with 13 bases between them. In germline, CDR1 is MNHEY, CDR2 SVGAGI. CDR3 protein: CASSQGIAGANVLTF. The CDR3, as DNA: TGTGCCAGCAGCCAGGGGATTGCGGGGGCCAACGTCCTGACTTTC.

The chain is built from TRBV28 and TRBJ2-1; D unresolved. Germline V gene lookup returns CDR1 MDHEN and CDR2 SYDVKM. The V end lost 2 bases, the J end lost 9 bases, and 2 bases lay between the germline ends. The CDR3 runs 10 residues. The CDR3: CASSLREQFF. Here the CDR3 DNA reads TGTGCCAGCAGTTTACGTGAGCAGTTCTTC.